The 18 T cell receptor beta chains below all came from one sample that was sequenced in a study of blood T cell repertoires in COVID-19. Clones were sequenced by immunoSEQ multiplex PCR, and TCRdb holds only the in-frame ones, with some missing. The data hold under 250,000 clones, with approximately 83% observed a single time. The sequenced sample consisted of peripheral blood. All receptors derive from a man aged 50 to 59 with active or convalescent COVID-19.

V and J are TRBV4-2 and TRBJ2-1; TRBD2 matches at 10 bases. This CDR3 contains 18 residues. Losses at the gene ends were 4 bases for V and 6 bases for J; bases not matched to a gene: 15. Germline assignment: CDR1 LGHNA and CDR2 YNFKEQ. CDR3 in DNA: TGTGCCAGCAGCCCCCGGGGTAGCGGGGGGACCTTAGCCAATGAGCAGTTCTTC. It specifies CASSPRGSGGTLANEQFF.

In its sample, this clone was seen once. The V gene is TRBV7-6, the J gene TRBJ2-2; D is undetermined. This CDR3 is built from 16 residues. CDR1 is SGHVS, CDR2 FNYEAQ, per germline. The V end lost 2 bases, the J end lost 1 base, and 11 bases lay between the germline ends. CDR3 sequence (DNA): TGTGCCAGCAGCTTAAGGCAGGCCCTGAACACCGGGGAGCTGTTTTTT. Amino acid sequence: CASSLRQALNTGELFF.

This clone showed up just once. V gene TRBV7-8 combines with J gene TRBJ1-5, with TRBD1 as a possible D gene (6 bases). V lost 5 bases to trimming and J lost 6 bases, with 26 bases between them. CDR3 length equals 18 residues. Germline loops: CDR1 SGHVS, CDR2 FQNEAQ. The CDR3 spells CASSQRQGMTNRGQPQHF. The CDR3 region has the DNA TGTGCCAGCAGCCAACGGCAGGGGATGACGAATCGGGGTCAGCCCCAGCATTTT.

This sequence joins TRBV14 and TRBJ2-3, with 8 bases matching TRBD2. The CDR3 is made up of 17 amino acids. J lost 6 bases, V lost 1 base, and 12 bases had no gene match. Germline CDR1 reads SGHDN; CDR2 reads FVKESK. The CDR3 nucleotides read TGTGCCAGCAGCCAAGGAAGGGCTAGCGGGCCTCGCGATACGCAGTATTTT. Protein: CASSQGRASGPRDTQYF.

Only a few counts were recorded for this clone. V is TRBV7-9 and J is TRBJ2-7, with a weak D call TRBD2 (6 bases). Trimming cost V 1 base and J 9 bases, with 13 bases left between them. The germline V gene encodes CDR1 SEHNR and CDR2 FQNEAQ (reference sequence). The CDR3 is made up of 13 amino acids. CDR3 protein: CASSLGAAGGQYF. Written as DNA, the CDR3 is TGTGCCAGCAGCTTAGGGGCGGCCGGGGGGCAGTACTTC.

The rearrangement uses TRBV19 and TRBJ2-5; perhaps TRBD1 as D (6 bases). Germline assignment: CDR1 LNHDA and CDR2 SQIVND (reference sequence). The CDR3 runs 14 residues. Trimming took 6 bases from V and 1 from J, leaving 12 bases between them. CDR3: CASSPGQLQETQYF. CDR3 in DNA: TGTGCCAGTAGCCCGGGACAACTCCAAGAGACCCAGTACTTC.

V gene TRBV7-9 combines with J gene TRBJ1-5; the match to TRBD1 covers 7 bases. The CDR3 contains 15 residues. Germline-derived CDR1 and CDR2 are SEHNR and FQNEAQ (reference sequence). J was trimmed by 3 bases and V by 1 base; bases with no gene match: 3. This chain's CDR3 is CASSLEGQHNQPQHF. CDR3 sequence (DNA): TGTGCCAGCAGCTTAGAGGGACAGCACAATCAGCCCCAGCATTTT.

The chain employs TRBV5-5 and TRBJ1-1, with a possible D match to TRBD1 (5 bases). This CDR3 region has 14 residues. The V end lost 4 bases, the J end lost 1 base, and 11 bases lay between the germline ends. The germline V gene has CDR1 SGHKS and CDR2 YYEKEE (reference sequence). The CDR3 reads CASSALTENTEAFF. The DNA for the CDR3 is TGTGCCAGCAGCGCCCTGACAGAGAACACTGAAGCTTTCTTT.

V and J are TRBV27 and TRBJ2-7; D possibly corresponds to TRBD2 (6 bases). The CDR3 is made up of 15 amino acids. Germline V gives CDR1 MNHEY, CDR2 SMNVEV (reference sequence). The V end lost 5 bases, the J end lost 7 bases, and 21 bases lay between the germline ends. The CDR3 sequence is CASSPWDSVGGEQYF. DNA for the CDR3: TGTGCCAGCAGTCCCTGGGACTCTGTCGGCGGGGAGCAGTACTTC.

V and J are TRBV19 and TRBJ1-5; a weak D match, TRBD1 (6 bases). Germline CDR1 LNHDA, CDR2 SQIVND (reference sequence). Deletions cut 4 bases from V and 4 bases from J, with 14 bases between. The CDR3 spans 15 residues. CDR3 protein: CASSRAGANNQPQHF. The DNA of the CDR3 is TGTGCCAGTAGTAGGGCAGGGGCGAATAATCAGCCCCAGCATTTT.

The chain couples TRBV5-4 to TRBJ2-7; tentative D call: TRBD2 (5 bases). CDR1 SGHNT and CDR2 YYREEE come from the germline V gene (reference sequence). The CDR3 covers 15 residues. V shed 0 bases and J shed 0 bases, with 10 bases lying between them. CDR3: CASSLAGGGSYEQYF. The CDR3 DNA reads as TGTGCCAGCAGCTTGGCCGGAGGAGGCTCCTACGAGCAGTACTTC.

The count of this clone is one. V gene TRBV15 combines with J gene TRBJ1-3; D may be TRBD1 (6 bases). V dropped 5 bases and J dropped 0 bases, with 17 bases sitting between them. The CDR3 consists of 17 residues. The germline V gene has CDR1 LNHNV and CDR2 YYDKDF (reference sequence). CDR3 residues: CATSLTGQFSSGNTIYF. CDR3 bases: TGTGCCACCAGCCTCACCGGACAGTTTTCCTCTGGAAACACCATATATTTT.

The chain couples TRBV19 to TRBJ1-1, with 7 positions matching TRBD1. The CDR3 consists of 13 residues. Per the germline V gene, CDR1 is LNHDA and CDR2 is SQIVND (reference sequence). J was trimmed by 5 bases and V by 6 bases; bases with no gene match: 6. The CDR3 coding sequence is TGTGCCAGTAGCAGACAGGGTACGACTGAAGCTTTCTTT. This sequence encodes CASSRQGTTEAFF.

The J gene is TRBJ1-2, the V gene TRBV6-2 or TRBV6-3; D unclear. V lost 0 bases and J 4 bases, leaving 12 bases between the germline ends. The germline CDR1 and CDR2 sequences are MNHEY and SVGEGT. The CDR3 consists of 15 residues. CDR3 sequence reads: CASSYSTGFGYGYTF. The CDR3 nucleotides read TGTGCCAGCAGTTACTCGACGGGGTTCGGCTATGGCTACACCTTC.

J is TRBJ2-3 and V is TRBV6-2 or TRBV6-3; no reliable D call. Germline CDR1 is MNHEY and CDR2 is SVGEGT. With 6 bases removed from V and 5 bases from J, the gap between germline ends came to 6 bases. This CDR3 has 11 residues. The CDR3 protein is CASSSVDTQYF. DNA of the CDR3: TGTGCCAGCAGCTCTGTAGATACGCAGTATTTT.

The chain links TRBV11-1 to TRBJ1-6; no firm D call. V lost 4 bases, J lost 8 bases, and 9 bases lay in between. CDR3 length equals 13 residues. The V gene's germline CDR1 is SGHAT and CDR2 FQDESV (reference sequence). CDR3 amino acids: CASSYGRHSPLHF. The CDR3 DNA sequence: TGTGCCAGCAGCTATGGCAGGCATTCACCCCTCCACTTT. Complete variable domain (other parts from reference TRBV11-1 and TRBJ1-6): EAEVAQSPRYKITEKSQAVAFWCDPISGHATLYWYRQILGQGPELLVQFQDESVVDDSQLPKDRFSAERLKGVDSTLKIQPAELGDSAMYLCASSYGRHSPLHFGNGTRLTVT.

This clone was seen once. This chain connects TRBV28 to TRBJ1-2; D remains unclear. Per the germline V gene, CDR1 is MDHEN and CDR2 is SYDVKM. The CDR3 is 16 amino acids. Between the trimmed V and J ends, which lost 2 bases and 2 bases, there was a span of 15 bases. CDR3 amino acids: CASSLSSGGENYGYTF. The CDR3 DNA follows: TGTGCCAGCAGTTTAAGTTCGGGCGGGGAAAACTATGGCTACACCTTC.

The CDR3 region has the DNA TGTGCCAGCCCGGGGGGGATCGGCGGGGAGCTGTTTTTT. Translated, it gives CASPGGIGGELFF. The rearrangement links TRBV5-4 to TRBJ2-2, with 8 bases matching TRBD2. Germline CDR1 SGHNT, CDR2 YYREEE (reference sequence). V shed 7 bases and J 7 bases; nucleotides not matched to a gene: 6. The CDR3 totals 13 residues.